This paragraph reports one T cell receptor (beta chain). Its antigen is unknown. Additional DNA sequences in this sample encode the identical CDR3. The record originates from a study of cytomegalovirus exposure and HLA in healthy donors. This CDR3 comprises 14 residues. The V gene's germline CDR1 is SGHRS and CDR2 YFSETQ. With 4 bases clipped from V and 5 bases from J, the junction kept 2 bases outside the gene matches. The PCR ran on 60 Vbeta and 13 Jbeta primers. Clones were read by immunoSEQ multiplex PCR, and TCRdb kept only the in-frame ones, dropping some. Of 150,000 to 200,000 clones listed, approximately 73% are singletons. The study, taken as a whole, reports: Whilst most TCR sequences proved rare, a subset of public TCRs occurred across many donors. Earlier findings revealed that most TCR beta V segments proved productive either about 87% or about 30% of the time. Researchers reported that three CMV-associated chains were confirmed in vitro as CMV antigen-specific. A later analysis showed HLA-associated TCR beta chains outstripping equally common others in clonal expansion.

The J gene is TRBJ1-4, the V gene TRBV5-1; TRBD1 matches at 10 bases. This TCR came from a man aged 50-60 years in good health and CMV-seronegative. Source material: PBMCs. CDR3 protein: CASSLGQGNEKLFF. CDR3 coding DNA: TGCGCCAGCAGCCTGGGACAGGGGAATGAAAAACTGTTTTTT.